These 16 T cell receptor beta chains came from one sample sequenced in a study of blood T cell repertoires in COVID-19. The assay was immunoSEQ multiplex PCR, and TCRdb's table has in-frame clones only and misses some. The sample lists roughly 200,000 clones, approximately 83% occurring once. The sequenced sample was peripheral blood. These receptors were taken from a human donor with active or convalescent COVID-19. The donor label of this sample is uncertain.

The chain has TRBV6-4 and TRBJ2-3; 7 bases agree with TRBD1. V shed 4 bases and J 4 bases; nucleotides not matched to a gene: 5. The germline gives CDR1 MRHNA, CDR2 SNTAGT. The CDR3 runs to 14 residues. CDR3: CASSASTGADTQYF. The CDR3 DNA follows: TGTGCCAGCAGTGCGTCAACAGGGGCAGATACGCAGTATTTT.

V usage is TRBV15 and J usage is TRBJ1-2; 9 bases map to TRBD1. CDR1 is LNHNV and CDR2 is YYDKDF in the germline V gene (reference sequence). The CDR3 is 14 amino acids. The trim removed 8 bases at V and 8 bases at J, leaving 12 bases unmatched. The CDR3 coding sequence is TGTGCCACCGGGCGTCCCGGGACAGGGCGCGGCTACACCTTC. It is translated as CATGRPGTGRGYTF.

This clone was detected once. The gene calls are TRBV7-9 and TRBJ1-3; 9 bases fit TRBD1. Losses at the gene ends were 5 bases for V and 2 bases for J; bases not matched to a gene: 4. The CDR3 contains 15 residues. Looked up from germline, CDR1 is SEHNR and CDR2 is FQNEAQ (reference sequence). In nucleotides, the CDR3 is TGTGCCAGCAGCCCGGGACAGGGCCCTGGAAACACCATATATTTT. Translation gives CASSPGQGPGNTIYF.

The V call is TRBV3-1 (or the pseudogene TRBV3-2), the J call TRBJ1-2; D ambiguous. Germline assignment: CDR1 LGHDT and CDR2 YNNKEL (reference sequence). Trimming removed 3 bases at V and 8 bases at J, with 7 bases between. This CDR3 region has 11 residues. CDR3 sequence: CASSQGRGYTF. CDR3 DNA: TGTGCCAGCAGCCAGGGCCGCGGCTACACCTTC.

The V and J genes are TRBV6-5 and TRBJ1-2; no definite D call. V was shortened by 6 bases and J by 8 bases, with 16 bases between the two germline ends. CDR1 and CDR2 from the germline V gene are MNHEY and SVGAGI. This CDR3 is built from 13 residues. CDR3 protein: CASRFLISAGYTF. Here the CDR3 DNA reads TGTGCCAGCAGGTTCCTTATAAGCGCGGGCTACACCTTC.

The chain uses TRBV7-9 and TRBJ2-1; D may be TRBD2 (6 bases). The CDR3 has 16 amino acids. Germline CDR1 is SEHNR and CDR2 is FQNEAQ (reference sequence). V shed 4 bases and J shed 4 bases, with 17 bases lying between them. This CDR3 reads CASSSREPGSYNEQFF. The DNA of the CDR3 is TGTGCCAGCAGCTCCCGGGAGCCCGGTTCTTACAATGAGCAGTTCTTC.

The chain employs TRBV3-1 (or the pseudogene TRBV3-2) and TRBJ1-2; D not resolved. Germline CDR1 and CDR2: LGHDT and YNNKEL (reference sequence). V was trimmed by 3 bases and J by 6 bases, leaving 14 bases between them. CDR3 size: 14 residues. The CDR3 coding sequence is TGTGCCAGCAGCCATTATGCCCGTCCAGATGGCTACACCTTC. Translation gives CASSHYARPDGYTF.

The chain combines TRBV27 with TRBJ1-3, with D tentatively TRBD1 (5 bases). V lost 5 bases and J lost 2, with 13 bases in between. The CDR3 loop spans 15 amino acids. Germline CDR1 MNHEY, CDR2 SMNVEV (reference sequence). CDR3 sequence (DNA): TGTGCCAGCAGTCCTCTCGCGGGGGCTGGAAACACCATATATTTT. Its translation is CASSPLAGAGNTIYF.

The rearrangement uses TRBV7-9 and TRBJ2-1, with 13 bases that match TRBD2. Germline CDR1 and CDR2: SEHNR and FQNEAQ (reference sequence). The J segment lost 9 bases and the V segment lost 8 bases, leaving 16 bases of the junction unmatched. The CDR3 contains 17 residues. The CDR3 reads CASGSPRAGLAGPEQFF. The CDR3 nucleotides read TGTGCCAGCGGTTCCCCCAGAGCGGGACTAGCGGGACCTGAGCAGTTCTTC.

The chain uses TRBV5-1 and TRBJ2-3; the D gene is possibly TRBD2 (5 bases). The CDR3 runs to 15 residues. Germline CDR1 and CDR2: SGHRS and YFSETQ. The ends were cut back, 0 bases at V and 6 bases at J, with 14 bases in the middle. The CDR3 loop is CASSLADFDRDTQYF. The CDR3 DNA reads TGCGCCAGCAGCTTGGCGGACTTCGATAGGGATACGCAGTATTTT.

The chain recombines TRBV27 with TRBJ1-1, with D possibly matching TRBD1 (5 bases). This CDR3 contains 15 residues. Per germline, CDR1 MNHEY and CDR2 SMNVEV (reference sequence). V lost 6 bases and J lost 1, with 15 bases in between. The DNA for the CDR3 is TGTGCCAGCAGACCCTGGGGGGACTGGAACACTGAAGCTTTCTTT. Its protein is CASRPWGDWNTEAFF.

The CDR3 nucleotides read TGTGCCAGCAGCCGTCTAGGCCGGGGTAACAATGAGCAGTTCTTC. Translated, it gives CASSRLGRGNNEQFF. The rearrangement links TRBV6-5 to TRBJ2-1; D might be TRBD2 (5 bases). CDR3 size: 15 residues. The germline gives CDR1 MNHEY, CDR2 SVGAGI. V was pared by 6 bases and J by 5 bases, with 17 bases between.

This chain uses TRBV3-1 (or the pseudogene TRBV3-2) with TRBJ2-1, with 8 nucleotides matching TRBD2. This CDR3 contains 16 residues. V was pared by 0 bases and J by 7 bases, with 8 bases of the junction left unmatched. CDR1 LGHDT and CDR2 YNNKEL come from the germline V gene (reference sequence). The CDR3 protein is CASSQDRPGGHNEQFF. CDR3 DNA sequence: TGTGCCAGCAGCCAAGATCGGCCGGGGGGGCATAATGAGCAGTTCTTC.

This clone was detected only a few times. J is TRBJ2-1 and V is TRBV7-9; 9 bases align to TRBD2. Trimming at V came to 5 bases and at J to 4 bases, leaving 9 bases not matched to a gene. This CDR3 region has 16 residues. Germline values: CDR1 SEHNR, CDR2 FQNEAQ (reference sequence). The CDR3 DNA follows: TGTGCCAGCAGCCCTAGGGCTAGCGGGACGTACAATGAGCAGTTCTTC. It encodes CASSPRASGTYNEQFF.

The rearrangement links TRBV27 to TRBJ2-3, with a tentative D call TRBD1 (5 bases). The length of the CDR3 is 15 residues. Deletions cut 1 base from V and 4 bases from J, with 12 bases between. Germline assignment: CDR1 MNHEY and CDR2 SMNVEV (reference sequence). CDR3 nucleotide sequence: TGTGCCAGCAGTTTATGGCAGGGTGTCTCAGATACGCAGTATTTT. Protein: CASSLWQGVSDTQYF.

A few counts support this clone. This rearrangement joins TRBV7-3 to TRBJ1-1; the match to TRBD1 covers 8 bases. Trimming took 0 bases from V and 4 from J; bases not matched to a gene: 4. Per the germline V gene, CDR1 is SGHTA and CDR2 is FQGTGA. This CDR3 is built from 15 residues. The CDR3 DNA sequence: TGTGCCAGCAGCTTAACGGGACAGGTCAGCACTGAAGCTTTCTTT. Translated, it gives CASSLTGQVSTEAFF.